This T cell receptor gamma chain derives from a study of gamma-delta T cells after stem cell transplantation. TCRdb applied CATT to the RT-PCR reads for clone calling. The data show 1,500 to 2,000 gamma-chain clones, 15% to 20% seen once. J was trimmed by 6 bases and V by 2 bases; bases with no gene match: 7. This CDR3 contains 13 residues. Looked up from germline, CDR1 is EGSNGY and CDR2 is YDSYNSKV. Worth noting for this clone: This clone may be a read error of a much larger clone one base away.

Sequences were obtained from gamma-delta T cells. V gene TRGV2 combines with J gene TRGJ1 or TRGJ2. This receptor was taken from a human donor. It is not recorded whose cells these are; they may come from a transplant donor. CDR3 residues: CATWDDRGYKKLF. CDR3 in DNA: TGTGCCACCTGGGACGACCGTGGTTATAAGAAACTCTTT.